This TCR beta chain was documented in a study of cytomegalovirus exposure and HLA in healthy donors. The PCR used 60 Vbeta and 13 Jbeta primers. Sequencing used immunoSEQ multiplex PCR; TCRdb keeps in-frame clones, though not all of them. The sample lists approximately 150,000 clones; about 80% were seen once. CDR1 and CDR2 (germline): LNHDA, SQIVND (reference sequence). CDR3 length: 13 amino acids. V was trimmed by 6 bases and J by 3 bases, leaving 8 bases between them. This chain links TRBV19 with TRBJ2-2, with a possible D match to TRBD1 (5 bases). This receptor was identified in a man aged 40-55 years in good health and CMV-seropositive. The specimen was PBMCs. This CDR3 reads CASRGADTGELFF. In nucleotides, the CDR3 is TGTGCCAGTAGAGGGGCAGACACCGGGGAGCTGTTTTTT.